This TCR beta chain came from a study of shared clonotypes between healthy human individuals. The table came from immunoSEQ multiplex PCR; TCRdb's copy has only in-frame clones and leaves some out. The data show about 2.4 million clones, over 85% seen once. As regards this clone: The antigen is not known.

Between the trimmed V and J ends, which lost 7 bases and 5 bases, there was a span of 11 bases. Germline V gene data show CDR1 as MNHNY and CDR2 as SVGAGI (reference sequence). The CDR3 totals 12 residues. Adult donors, all healthy and HIV-negative, had no recent acute infections or vaccinations. The study's findings and limits: The expectation was that sequencing depth would affect clonotype sharing among donors.

The sample consisted of naive CD4+ T cells from PBMCs. The sample's subset: CD45RA+ positively selected. The TCR originated in a man between 18 and 29 years old in good health. Some clones in this sample may be carry-over from other donors' samples. This chain links TRBV6-6 with TRBJ1-1; D is unresolved. The CDR3 DNA is TGTGCCAGCACCCCCGGCGGAACTGAAGCTTTCTTT. Translating it yields CASTPGGTEAFF.